This is a list of T cell receptor beta chains from one sample in a study of T cell repertoires in cytomegalovirus infection. TCRdb fed the reads into MiXCR, producing one record per CDR3 protein. Of about 160,000 distinct CDR3 sequences in the sample, roughly 22% were seen once. No antigen has been identified for these receptors. This sample comprised CD8+ T cells from cultured PBMCs, obtained from culture after CMV antigen stimulation. These receptor sequences come from a human donor in good health (CMV status not recorded). Some clones in this sample may be carry-over from other donors' samples. CDR3s include the opening cysteine and the closing phenylalanine or tryptophan. The size entry is marked missing in some rows and otherwise reads once, few, many or a size class.

clone size: NA
V gene: TRBV6-2/TRBV6-3
J gene: TRBJ2-5
CDR3 protein: CASSNPWAGGRETQYF

clone size: few
V gene: TRBV2
J gene: TRBJ1-1
CDR3 protein: CATPRIEAFF

clone size: NA
V gene: TRBV4-1
J gene: TRBJ2-7
CDR3 protein: CASSHRQGGTYEQYF

clone size: few
V gene: TRBV12-3/TRBV12-4
J gene: TRBJ1-1
CDR3 protein: CASLDDGETEAFF

clone size: NA
V gene: TRBV4-3
J gene: TRBJ2-1
CDR3 protein: CASSQDPGLAGGMGYNEQFF

clone size: NA
V gene: TRBV7-6
J gene: TRBJ1-1
CDR3 protein: CATLPPLSTEAFF

clone size: NA
V gene: TRBV7-9
J gene: TRBJ2-2
CDR3 protein: CASSSSGLAAGELFF

clone size: NA
V gene: TRBV28
J gene: TRBJ2-1
CDR3 protein: CASALDNEQFF

clone size: many
V gene: TRBV7-2
J gene: TRBJ2-7
CDR3 protein: CASSRGQGGYEQYF

clone size: few
V gene: TRBV7-2
J gene: TRBJ2-3
CDR3 protein: CASSLGAWERIF

clone size: NA
V gene: TRBV6-5
J gene: TRBJ2-7
CDR3 protein: CASSSTVNRAYEQYF

clone size: NA
V gene: TRBV12-3/TRBV12-4
J gene: TRBJ1-1
CDR3 protein: CASSSVGLEAFF

clone size: NA
V gene: TRBV7-2
J gene: TRBJ1-5
CDR3 protein: CASSLSGRPSNQPQHF

clone size: few
V gene: TRBV7-9
J gene: TRBJ1-6
CDR3 protein: CASRATAGGNSPLHF

clone size: NA
V gene: TRBV29-1
J gene: TRBJ2-1
CDR3 protein: CSVPWTPGQLNEQFF